Below are 31 T cell receptor beta chains sequenced from a single sample in a study of T-cell memory formation after mild COVID-19 listed by TCRdb under 2021. The method behind the library was 5' RACE. Sequencing was carried out with an Illumina NovaSeq 6000. The public sequencing data were trimmed at Q25 with fastp and processed into clonotypes with MiXCR by TCRdb, which kept only in-frame beta chains. Rows with a matching CDR3 protein are joined into one entry that keeps the most common DNA and genes. The table for this sample lists roughly 550,000 distinct CDR3 sequences; around 21% of them were counted only once. The ten biggest clones cover around 13% of the sample. Sequencing was done on a sample of PBMCs or a T cell subset sorted from them (not recorded which). Receptors were obtained from an adult woman who had mild COVID-19 (a few samples of this study predate the infection). The sample titles of this study are shuffled in the database, so cell type and time point are left out; the donor was told from shared clones.

This clonotype showed up just a few times. This chain links TRBV7-8 with TRBJ2-3; the D is unclear. There are 14 residues in the CDR3. Germline V gene lookup returns CDR1 SGHVS and CDR2 FQNEAQ. V shed 4 bases and J shed 0 bases, with 8 bases lying between them. The CDR3 protein is CASSWTDSTDTQYF. Here the CDR3 DNA reads TGTGCCAGCAGCTGGACCGATAGCACAGATACGCAGTATTTT.

This clonotype was observed a few times. The chain joins TRBV20-1 to TRBJ2-2, with 11 bases matching TRBD2. This CDR3 contains 18 residues. V gave up 1 base and J gave up 1 base; unmatched junction bases: 8. Germline values: CDR1 DFQATT, CDR2 SNEGSKA (reference sequence). In nucleotides, the CDR3 is TGCAGTGCTAGAGCCAACCCTCTAGCGGGGGGGAACACCGGGGAGCTGTTTTTT. It is translated as CSARANPLAGGNTGELFF.

Worth noting for this clonotype: An end of the junction does not agree with germline; a read error may underlie this. The chain carries TRBV5-1 and TRBJ1-1, with TRBD1 identical over 10 bases. The CDR3 is 14 amino acids. Per the germline V gene, CDR1 is SGHRS and CDR2 is YFSETQ. CDR3 sequence (DNA): TGCGCCAGCAGGCGGACAGGGGGGGTTACTGAAGCTTCCTTT. Encoded protein: CASRRTGGVTEASF.

This clonotype was found a few times. The chain recombines TRBV4-2 with TRBJ1-2, with D possibly TRBD1 on 6 matching bases. This CDR3 contains 15 residues. The V and J ends lost 1 base and 4 bases respectively, with 13 bases between them. Germline V gene data show CDR1 as LGHNA and CDR2 as YNFKEQ. For the CDR3, the DNA is TGTGCCAGCAGCCAAGCCGCGGACAGATCCTATGGCTACACCTTC. It specifies CASSQAADRSYGYTF.

This clonotype was seen only a few times. The rearrangement joins TRBV4-1 to TRBJ1-2; D unclear. The CDR3 covers 15 residues. CDR1 is MGHRA, CDR2 YSYEKL, per germline. V gave up 4 bases and J gave up 5 bases, with 17 bases separating them. CDR3 sequence: CASSPGLGPEYGYTF. CDR3 bases: TGCGCCAGCAGCCCCGGGTTGGGCCCGGAGTATGGCTACACCTTC.

This clonotype was seen a few times. The chain uses TRBV7-9 and TRBJ2-5, with 10 positions matching TRBD1. In germline, CDR1 is SEHNR, CDR2 FQNEAQ (reference sequence). This CDR3 contains 15 residues. V shed 5 bases and J 5 bases; nucleotides not matched to a gene: 8. CDR3 residues: CASSTGTGVEETQYF. The CDR3 nucleotides are TGTGCCAGCAGCACGGGGACAGGGGTTGAGGAGACCCAGTACTTC.

The rearrangement joins TRBV12-3 or TRBV12-4 to TRBJ1-1, with D tentatively TRBD1 (5 bases). CDR3 length equals 16 residues. V was clipped by 5 bases and J by 3 bases, with 19 bases between them. In DNA form, the CDR3 reads TGTGCCAGCAGTCCCGAAGTTCTGGCAGGGCACACTGAAGCTTTCTTT. Translated, it gives CASSPEVLAGHTEAFF.

The chain combines TRBV7-9 with TRBJ2-5; 9 nucleotides align to TRBD2. Germline V gives CDR1 SEHNR, CDR2 FQNEAQ (reference sequence). This CDR3 region has 16 residues. Trimming took 4 bases from V and 4 from J; bases not matched to a gene: 10. The CDR3 region is CASSSLLAGPGETQYF. The DNA for the CDR3 is TGTGCCAGCAGCTCCCTACTAGCGGGCCCGGGAGAGACCCAGTACTTC. The full variable domain, completed using reference TRBV7-9 and TRBJ2-5, is DTGVSQNPRHKITKRGQNVTFRCDPISEHNRLYWYRQTLGQGPEFLTYFQNEAQLEKSRLLSDRFSAERPKGSFSTLEIQRTEQGDSAMYLCASSSLLAGPGETQYFGPGTRLLVL.

This clonotype was observed a few times. The CDR3 sequence: CASSVDRPGELFF. CDR3 DNA sequence: TGCGCCAGCAGCGTGGACAGGCCAGGGGAGCTGTTTTTT. The chain has TRBV5-1 and TRBJ2-2; 7 bases agree with TRBD1. Per the germline V gene, CDR1 is SGHRS and CDR2 is YFSETQ. The CDR3 runs 13 residues. V lost 4 bases, J lost 8 bases, and 5 bases stayed unmatched. The variable domain in full, with the rest retrieved from reference TRBV5-1 and TRBJ2-2, is KAGVTQTPRYLIKTRGQQVTLSCSPISGHRSVSWYQQTPGQGLQFLFEYFSETQRNKGNFPGRFSGRQFSNSRSEMNVSTLELGDSALYLCASSVDRPGELFFGEGSRLTVL.

The rearrangement uses TRBV24-1 and TRBJ1-2, with D possibly TRBD1 on 5 matching bases. The ends were cut back, 3 bases at V and 7 bases at J, with 17 bases in the middle. This CDR3 contains 15 residues. Per germline, CDR1 KGHDR and CDR2 SFDVKD. CDR3 protein: CATSDSRVEMRGYTF. CDR3 DNA: TGTGCCACCAGTGATAGCAGGGTTGAGATGCGTGGCTACACCTTC.

This chain connects TRBV14 to TRBJ2-4, with D possibly being TRBD1 or TRBD2 (5 bases each). Trimming took 4 bases from V and 7 from J, leaving 8 bases between them. CDR3 size: 12 residues. CDR1 is SGHDN and CDR2 is FVKESK in the germline V gene. CDR3 protein: CASSPWGNIQYF. The CDR3 nucleotides read TGTGCCAGCAGCCCGTGGGGGAACATTCAGTACTTC.

This clonotype was counted only a few times. This rearrangement joins TRBV7-2 to TRBJ2-7, with 9 bases lining up with TRBD2. With V trimmed by 5 bases and J by 4 bases, 12 bases remained unmatched. CDR1 and CDR2 from the germline V gene are SGHTA and FQGNSA. This CDR3 has 16 residues. CDR3 protein: CASSKVHSGSRYEQYF. The DNA for the CDR3 is TGTGCCAGCAGCAAAGTACATAGCGGGAGTCGGTACGAGCAGTACTTC.

This clonotype was seen only a few times. The chain couples TRBV5-1 to TRBJ2-4, with 11 nucleotides matching TRBD2. There are 16 residues in the CDR3. The germline CDR1 and CDR2 sequences are SGHRS and YFSETQ. V gave up 4 bases and J gave up 7 bases; unmatched junction bases: 10. The CDR3 DNA reads TGCGCCAGCAGCCCAAGACTAGCGGGGTTGGGCAACATTCAGTACTTC. Translating it yields CASSPRLAGLGNIQYF. Based on the CDR3 plus reference TRBV5-1 and TRBJ2-4, the full variable domain is KAGVTQTPRYLIKTRGQQVTLSCSPISGHRSVSWYQQTPGQGLQFLFEYFSETQRNKGNFPGRFSGRQFSNSRSEMNVSTLELGDSALYLCASSPRLAGLGNIQYFGAGTRLSVL.

CDR3 in DNA: TGTGCCAGCAGCTTCCTAAACTTAGCGGGAGGTGGCAATGAGCAGTTCTTC. It translates to CASSFLNLAGGGNEQFF. J is TRBJ2-1 and V is TRBV7-9; 10 bases fit TRBD2. This CDR3 is 17 amino acids long. V lost 3 bases and J lost 6; bases outside the gene matches: 11. In germline, CDR1 is SEHNR, CDR2 FQNEAQ (reference sequence).

This clonotype was seen a few times. The gene calls are TRBV7-3 and TRBJ2-1; weak D call: TRBD2 (5 bases). V was trimmed by 2 bases and J by 9 bases, leaving 11 bases between them. Germline V gives CDR1 SGHTA, CDR2 FQGTGA. The CDR3 consists of 13 residues. The DNA for the CDR3 is TGTGCCAGCAGCTTAGGAGCGGCGGGTGAGCAGTTCTTC. Its translation is CASSLGAAGEQFF. Full variable domain (rest looked up from reference TRBV7-3 and TRBJ2-1): GAGVSQTPSNKVTEKGKYVELRCDPISGHTALYWYRQSLGQGPEFLIYFQGTGAADDSGLPNDRFFAVRPEGSVSTLKIQRTERGDSAVYLCASSLGAAGEQFFGPGTRLTVL.

CDR3 DNA sequence: TGTGCCAGCAATGAGCCCTACGAGCAGTACTTC. It is translated as CASNEPYEQYF. This chain uses TRBV25-1 with TRBJ2-7; D is undetermined. This CDR3 is 11 amino acids long. CDR1 is MGHDK and CDR2 is SYGVNS in the germline V gene. Trimming took off 7 bases at V and 2 bases at J, with 6 bases between the two ends.

The CDR3 DNA reads as TGTGCCAGCAGGGTCCCGGGACAGGAATCTCGGGAGCTGTTTTTT. Amino acids: CASRVPGQESRELFF. This rearrangement joins TRBV2 to TRBJ2-2; 8 bases match TRBD1. CDR3 size: 15 residues. Germline CDR1 and CDR2: SNHLY and FYNNEI. The trim removed 6 bases at V and 9 bases at J, leaving 12 bases unmatched. Full variable domain (remainder filled in from reference TRBV2 and TRBJ2-2): EPEVTQTPSHQVTQMGQEVILRCVPISNHLYFYWYRQILGQKVEFLVSFYNNEISEKSEIFDDQFSVERPDGSNFTLKIRSTKLEDSAMYFCASRVPGQESRELFFGEGSRLTVL.

The chain combines TRBV7-9 with TRBJ2-3; weak D call: TRBD2 (6 bases). CDR1 and CDR2 from the germline V gene are SEHNR and FQNEAQ (reference sequence). Trimming removed 6 bases from V and 4 bases from J, with 17 bases in between. This CDR3 spans 15 amino acids. The CDR3 spells CASSPGQGTSDTQYF. In DNA, the CDR3 is TGTGCCAGCAGTCCTGGACAAGGGACTTCAGATACGCAGTATTTT.

This clonotype was observed a few times. V is TRBV5-5 and J is TRBJ2-2; the D gene is possibly TRBD1 (6 bases). Looked up from germline, CDR1 is SGHKS and CDR2 is YYEKEE (reference sequence). Trimming pared 5 bases from V and 0 bases from J, leaving 11 bases between. This CDR3 is 15 amino acids long. The CDR3 DNA reads TGTGCCAGCAGGCCGGGACAAGCGAACACCGGGGAGCTGTTTTTT. Its translation: CASRPGQANTGELFF.

The chain carries TRBV7-2 and TRBJ2-3, with D unresolved. V gave up 4 bases and J gave up 2 bases, with 7 bases separating them. The CDR3 is 13 amino acids. Germline CDR1 reads SGHTA; CDR2 reads FQGNSA. CDR3: CASSSRATDTQYF. CDR3 in DNA: TGTGCCAGCAGCTCCCGAGCCACAGATACGCAGTATTTT.

The V gene is TRBV9, the J gene TRBJ2-2; D is uncertain. Germline-derived CDR1 and CDR2 are SGDLS and YYNGEE. The V end lost 0 bases, the J end lost 3 bases, and 6 bases lay between the germline ends. This CDR3 is 14 amino acids long. CDR3 loop: CASSVAAHTGELFF. Written as DNA, the CDR3 is TGTGCCAGCAGCGTAGCGGCCCACACCGGGGAGCTGTTTTTT.

In this sample, this clonotype turned up a few times. For the CDR3, the DNA is TGCGCCAGCAGCTTGGCTCTAACCGGGACAGGGGCTCGGTACTTC. It translates to CASSLALTGTGARYF. The rearrangement uses TRBV5-1 and TRBJ2-7; 10 bases align to TRBD1. Unmatched junction bases numbered 12, after V lost 0 bases and J lost 12 bases. Germline loops: CDR1 SGHRS, CDR2 YFSETQ. The CDR3 length is 15 residues.

The J gene is TRBJ2-3, the V gene TRBV5-1; 13 bases agree with TRBD2. This CDR3 is built from 16 residues. The V gene's germline CDR1 is SGHRS and CDR2 YFSETQ. The V gene end was trimmed by 4 bases and the J gene end by 6 bases; junction bases not matched to a gene: 8. The CDR3 sequence is CASSLTSGRALDTQYF. Written as DNA, the CDR3 is TGCGCCAGCAGCCTTACTAGCGGGAGGGCCCTCGATACGCAGTATTTT.

This clonotype has only one observation. The chain combines TRBV12-3 or TRBV12-4 with TRBJ2-7; D possibly corresponds to TRBD2 (6 bases). V was pared by 7 bases and J by 0 bases, with 13 bases between. This CDR3 comprises 14 residues. This CDR3 reads CASTTGGASYEQYF. The CDR3 DNA follows: TGTGCCAGCACCACCGGAGGGGCCTCCTACGAGCAGTACTTC.

The chain joins TRBV14 to TRBJ2-1; TRBD1 is a possible D gene (6 bases). Trimming removed 3 bases from V and 8 bases from J, with 11 bases in between. Germline CDR1 reads SGHDN; CDR2 reads FVKESK. The CDR3 is 13 amino acids. This CDR3 is CASSQYRVHEQFF. The CDR3 nucleotides read TGTGCCAGCAGCCAGTACAGGGTCCATGAGCAGTTCTTC.

The rearrangement joins TRBV7-2 to TRBJ2-3; TRBD2 matches 10 bases. Unmatched junction bases numbered 10, after V lost 5 bases and J lost 2 bases. Germline V gene sequence: CDR1 SGHTA, CDR2 FQGNSA. The CDR3 length is 17 residues. The CDR3 region has the DNA TGTGCCAGCAGCCCTCGGAGGAGCGGGGGGGCCACAGATACGCAGTATTTT. This encodes CASSPRRSGGATDTQYF. Complete variable domain (other parts from reference TRBV7-2 and TRBJ2-3): GAGVSQSPSNKVTEKGKDVELRCDPISGHTALYWYRQSLGQGLEFLIYFQGNSAPDKSGLPSDRFSAERTGGSVSTLTIQRTQQEDSAVYLCASSPRRSGGATDTQYFGPGTRLTVL.

This clonotype was counted only a few times. The chain couples TRBV5-1 to TRBJ2-7; D not resolved. This CDR3 contains 13 residues. Germline CDR1 and CDR2: SGHRS and YFSETQ. Trimming took off 1 base at V and 6 bases at J, with 11 bases between the two ends. The DNA of the CDR3 is TGCGCCAGCAGCTTGTCCCTATGGTCCGAGCAGTACTTC. This gives the protein CASSLSLWSEQYF.

The gene calls are TRBV5-1 and TRBJ2-2; D unclear. The V end lost 0 bases, the J end lost 4 bases, and 13 bases lay between the germline ends. This CDR3 is built from 16 residues. CDR1 is SGHRS and CDR2 is YFSETQ in the germline V gene. The CDR3 nucleotides are TGCGCCAGCAGCTTGGCCTCGATGGGTAGCACCGGGGAGCTGTTTTTT. This gives the protein CASSLASMGSTGELFF. Together with reference TRBV5-1 and TRBJ2-2, the CDR3 gives the full variable domain: KAGVTQTPRYLIKTRGQQVTLSCSPISGHRSVSWYQQTPGQGLQFLFEYFSETQRNKGNFPGRFSGRQFSNSRSEMNVSTLELGDSALYLCASSLASMGSTGELFFGEGSRLTVL.

This clonotype was observed a few times. The chain couples TRBV12-3 or TRBV12-4 to TRBJ1-1, with D unresolved. This CDR3 has 15 amino acids. Trimming took off 2 bases at V and 1 base at J, with 11 bases between the two ends. CDR3 in amino acids: CASSLRNNPNTEAFF. Written as DNA, the CDR3 is TGTGCCAGCAGTTTAAGGAACAACCCGAACACTGAAGCTTTCTTT.

The chain uses TRBV4-1 and TRBJ1-5; D is undetermined. CDR1 MGHRA and CDR2 YSYEKL come from the germline V gene. There are 15 residues in the CDR3. The V gene lost 1 base and the J gene lost 5 bases, with 12 bases spanning the gap. CDR3: CASSQGPTRDQPQHF. For the CDR3, the DNA is TGCGCCAGCAGCCAAGGTCCGACACGAGATCAGCCCCAGCATTTT.

This chain links TRBV10-3 with TRBJ2-1; TRBD1 matches 7 bases. V lost 1 base, J lost 4 bases, and 4 bases stayed unmatched. The germline CDR1 and CDR2 sequences are ENHRY and SYGVKD. The CDR3 loop spans 15 amino acids. CDR3 loop: CAISEWGTDYNEQFF. In nucleotides, the CDR3 is TGTGCCATCAGTGAGTGGGGGACAGATTACAATGAGCAGTTCTTC.